This TCR beta chain is drawn from a study of identical twins. Each CDR3 protein gets one entry after TCRdb re-called the 5' RACE reads with MiXCR. This table holds roughly 570,000 distinct CDR3 sequences, 7.5% to 10% found once. This clonotype has at least ten counts. Antigen specificity is unknown. Donors uniformly comprised healthy Caucasians. The study's findings and limits: Cross-sectional statistics, not tracking of the same donors, supported the conclusions. Out-of-frame alpha sequences that twins shared showed excess low generation probability.

A further study also used this sample, focusing on yellow fever vaccine responses in identical twins.

The sample taken for sequencing was PBMCs. The clonotype comes from a woman under 30 in good health.

CDR3 sequence (DNA): TGTGCCAGCAGCTCCCGACAGATCTCTGGAAACACCATATATTTT. It codes for CASSSRQISGNTIYF. The chain employs TRBV9 and TRBJ1-3; tentative D call: TRBD1 (5 bases). V lost 4 bases to trimming and J lost 0 bases, with 11 bases between them. In germline, CDR1 is SGDLS, CDR2 YYNGEE. The CDR3 is 15 amino acids.